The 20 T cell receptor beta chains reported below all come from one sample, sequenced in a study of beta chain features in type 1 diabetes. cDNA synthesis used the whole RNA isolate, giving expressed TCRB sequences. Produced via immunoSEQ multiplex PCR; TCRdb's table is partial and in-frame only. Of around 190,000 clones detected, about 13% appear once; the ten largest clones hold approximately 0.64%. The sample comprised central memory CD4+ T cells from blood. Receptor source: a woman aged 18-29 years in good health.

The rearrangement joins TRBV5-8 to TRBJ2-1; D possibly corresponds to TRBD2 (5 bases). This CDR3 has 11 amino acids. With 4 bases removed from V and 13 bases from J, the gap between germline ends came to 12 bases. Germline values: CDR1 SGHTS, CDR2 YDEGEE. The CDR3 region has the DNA TGTGCCAGCAGCGTTACGGGAACCCAGTTCTTC. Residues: CASSVTGTQFF.

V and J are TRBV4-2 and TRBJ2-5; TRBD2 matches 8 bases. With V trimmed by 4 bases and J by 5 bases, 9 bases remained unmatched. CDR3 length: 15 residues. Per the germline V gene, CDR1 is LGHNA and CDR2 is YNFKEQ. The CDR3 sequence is CASSPGLAGWETQYF. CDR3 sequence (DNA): TGTGCCAGCAGCCCAGGACTAGCCGGGTGGGAGACCCAGTACTTC.

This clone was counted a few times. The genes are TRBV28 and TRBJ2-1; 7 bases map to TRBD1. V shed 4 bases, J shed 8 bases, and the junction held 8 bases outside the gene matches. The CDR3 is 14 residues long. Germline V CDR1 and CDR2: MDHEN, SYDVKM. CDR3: CASSWDRGFDEQFF. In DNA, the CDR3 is TGTGCCAGCAGTTGGGACAGAGGTTTCGATGAGCAGTTCTTC.

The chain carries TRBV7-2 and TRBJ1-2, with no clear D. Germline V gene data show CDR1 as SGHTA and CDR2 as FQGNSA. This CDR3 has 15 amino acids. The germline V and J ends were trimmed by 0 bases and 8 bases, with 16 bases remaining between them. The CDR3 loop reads CASSLALVDGDGYTF. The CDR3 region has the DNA TGTGCCAGCAGCTTAGCTTTAGTAGACGGAGACGGCTACACCTTC.

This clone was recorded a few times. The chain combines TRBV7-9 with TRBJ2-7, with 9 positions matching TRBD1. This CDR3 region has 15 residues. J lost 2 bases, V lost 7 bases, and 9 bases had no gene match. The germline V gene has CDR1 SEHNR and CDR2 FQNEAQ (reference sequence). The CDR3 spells CASNTAGQGAYEQYF. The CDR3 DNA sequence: TGTGCCAGCAACACCGCGGGACAGGGTGCCTACGAGCAGTACTTC.

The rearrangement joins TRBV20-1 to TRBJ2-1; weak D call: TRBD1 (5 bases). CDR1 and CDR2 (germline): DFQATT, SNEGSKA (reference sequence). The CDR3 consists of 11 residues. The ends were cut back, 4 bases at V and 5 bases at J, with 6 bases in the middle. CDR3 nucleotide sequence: TGCAGTGCTACAGGGAACAATGAGCAGTTCTTC. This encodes CSATGNNEQFF.

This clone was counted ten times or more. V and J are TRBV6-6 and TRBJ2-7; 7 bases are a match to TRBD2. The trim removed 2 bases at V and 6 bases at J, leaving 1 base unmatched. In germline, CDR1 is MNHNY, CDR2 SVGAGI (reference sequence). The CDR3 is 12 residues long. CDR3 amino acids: CASSYRTSEQYF. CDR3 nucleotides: TGTGCCAGCAGTTACAGGACTAGCGAGCAGTACTTC.

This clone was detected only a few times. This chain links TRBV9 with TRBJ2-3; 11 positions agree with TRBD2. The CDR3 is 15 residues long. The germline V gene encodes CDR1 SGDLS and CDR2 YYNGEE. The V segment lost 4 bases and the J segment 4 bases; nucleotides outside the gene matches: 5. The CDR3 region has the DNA TGTGCCAGCAGCCCACTAGCGGGAGTGTCAGATACGCAGTATTTT. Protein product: CASSPLAGVSDTQYF.

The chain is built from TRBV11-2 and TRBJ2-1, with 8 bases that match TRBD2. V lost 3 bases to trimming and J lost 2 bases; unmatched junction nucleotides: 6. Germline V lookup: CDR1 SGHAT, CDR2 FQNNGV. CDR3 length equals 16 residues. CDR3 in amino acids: CASSFLLAETYNEQFF. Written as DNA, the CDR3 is TGTGCCAGCAGCTTTTTACTAGCGGAGACCTACAATGAGCAGTTCTTC.

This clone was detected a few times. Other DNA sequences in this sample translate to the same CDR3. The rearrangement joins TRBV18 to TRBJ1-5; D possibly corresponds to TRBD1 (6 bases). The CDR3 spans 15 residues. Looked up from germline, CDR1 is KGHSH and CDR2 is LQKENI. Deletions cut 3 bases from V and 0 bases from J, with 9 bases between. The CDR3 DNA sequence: TGTGCCAGCTCACCTGGACAGAATAGCAATCAGCCCCAGCATTTT. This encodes CASSPGQNSNQPQHF.

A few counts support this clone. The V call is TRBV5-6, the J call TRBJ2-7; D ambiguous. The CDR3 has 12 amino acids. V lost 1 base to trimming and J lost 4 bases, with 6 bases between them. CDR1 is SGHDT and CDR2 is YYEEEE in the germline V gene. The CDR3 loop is CASSLLEYEQYF. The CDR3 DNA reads TGTGCCAGCAGCTTGTTAGAGTACGAGCAGTACTTC.

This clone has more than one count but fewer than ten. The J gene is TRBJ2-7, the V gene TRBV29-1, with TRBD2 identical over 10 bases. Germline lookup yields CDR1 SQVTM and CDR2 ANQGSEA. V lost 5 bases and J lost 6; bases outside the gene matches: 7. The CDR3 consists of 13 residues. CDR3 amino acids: CSVSTSGISEQYF. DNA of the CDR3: TGCAGCGTTAGCACTAGCGGGATTAGCGAGCAGTACTTC.

CDR3 in amino acids: CASSLAPGSYNEQFF. In DNA, the CDR3 is TGCGCCAGCAGCTTGGCGCCCGGTTCCTACAATGAGCAGTTCTTC. The J gene is TRBJ2-1, the V gene TRBV5-1; D not certain. The CDR3 loop spans 15 amino acids. Per the germline V gene, CDR1 is SGHRS and CDR2 is YFSETQ. V was trimmed by 0 bases and J by 1 base, leaving 8 bases between them.

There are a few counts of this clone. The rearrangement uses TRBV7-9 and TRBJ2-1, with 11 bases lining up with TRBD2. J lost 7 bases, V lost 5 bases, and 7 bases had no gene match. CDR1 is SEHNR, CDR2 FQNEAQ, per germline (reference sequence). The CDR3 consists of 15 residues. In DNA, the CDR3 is TGTGCCAGCAGCCTTAGCGGGAGGGCCAGGAATGAGCAGTTCTTC. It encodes CASSLSGRARNEQFF.

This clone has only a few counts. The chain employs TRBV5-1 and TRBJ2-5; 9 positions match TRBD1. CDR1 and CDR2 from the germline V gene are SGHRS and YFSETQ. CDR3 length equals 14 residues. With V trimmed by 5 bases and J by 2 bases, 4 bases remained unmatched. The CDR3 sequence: CASRGQGWQETQYF. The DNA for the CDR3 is TGCGCCAGCAGAGGACAGGGGTGGCAAGAGACCCAGTACTTC. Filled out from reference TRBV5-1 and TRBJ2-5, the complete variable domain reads KAGVTQTPRYLIKTRGQQVTLSCSPISGHRSVSWYQQTPGQGLQFLFEYFSETQRNKGNFPGRFSGRQFSNSRSEMNVSTLELGDSALYLCASRGQGWQETQYFGPGTRLLVL.

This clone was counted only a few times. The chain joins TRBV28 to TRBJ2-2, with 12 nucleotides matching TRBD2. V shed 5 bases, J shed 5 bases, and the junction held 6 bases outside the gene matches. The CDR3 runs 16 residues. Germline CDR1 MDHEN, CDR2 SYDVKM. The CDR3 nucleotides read TGTGCCAGCAGTCTGAGACTAGCGGGAGAGACCGGGGAGCTGTTTTTT. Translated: CASSLRLAGETGELFF.

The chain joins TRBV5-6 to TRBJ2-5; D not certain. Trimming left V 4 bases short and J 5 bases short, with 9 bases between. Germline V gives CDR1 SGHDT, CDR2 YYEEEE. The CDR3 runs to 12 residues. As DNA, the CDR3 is TGTGCCAGCAGCCTGACATGGGAGACCCAGTACTTC. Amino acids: CASSLTWETQYF.

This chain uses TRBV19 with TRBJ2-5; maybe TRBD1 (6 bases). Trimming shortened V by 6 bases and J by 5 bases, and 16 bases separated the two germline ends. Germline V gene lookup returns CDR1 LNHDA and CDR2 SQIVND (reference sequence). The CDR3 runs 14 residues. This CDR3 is CASRAGDRRETQYF. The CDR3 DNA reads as TGTGCCAGTAGGGCAGGGGACCGTCGGGAGACCCAGTACTTC.

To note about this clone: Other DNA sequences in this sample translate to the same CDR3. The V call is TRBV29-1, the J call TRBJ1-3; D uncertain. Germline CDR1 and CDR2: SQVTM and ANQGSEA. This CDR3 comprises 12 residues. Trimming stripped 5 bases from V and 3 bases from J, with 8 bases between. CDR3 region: CSVRTGGNTIYF. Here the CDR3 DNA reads TGCAGCGTTCGTACCGGTGGAAACACCATATATTTT. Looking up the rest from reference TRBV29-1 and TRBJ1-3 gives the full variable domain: SAVISQKPSRDICQRGTSLTIQCQVDSQVTMMFWYRQQPGQSLTLIATANQGSEATYESGFVIDKFPISRPNLTFSTLTVSNMSPEDSSIYLCSVRTGGNTIYFGEGSWLTVV.

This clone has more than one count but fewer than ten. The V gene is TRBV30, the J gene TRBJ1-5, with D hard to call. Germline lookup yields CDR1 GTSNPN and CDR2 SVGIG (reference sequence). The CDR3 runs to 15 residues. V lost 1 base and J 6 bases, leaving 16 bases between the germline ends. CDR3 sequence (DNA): TGTGCCTGGAGTGCCGGACCGGGTGGAGGTCAGCCCCAGCATTTT. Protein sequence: CAWSAGPGGGQPQHF.